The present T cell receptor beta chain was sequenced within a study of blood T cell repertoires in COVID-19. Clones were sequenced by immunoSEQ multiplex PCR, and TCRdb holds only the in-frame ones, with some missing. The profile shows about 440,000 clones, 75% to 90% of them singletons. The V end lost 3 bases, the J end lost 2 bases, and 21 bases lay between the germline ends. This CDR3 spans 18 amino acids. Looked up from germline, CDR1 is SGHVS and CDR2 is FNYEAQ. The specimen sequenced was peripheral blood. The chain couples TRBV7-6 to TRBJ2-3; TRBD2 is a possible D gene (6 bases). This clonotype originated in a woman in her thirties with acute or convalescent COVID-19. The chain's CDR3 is CASSLTFPGSGNTDTQYF. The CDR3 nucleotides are TGTGCCAGCAGCTTGACCTTCCCGGGTAGCGGTAACACAGATACGCAGTATTTT. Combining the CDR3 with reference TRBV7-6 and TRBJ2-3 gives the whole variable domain GAGVSQSPRYKVTKRGQDVALRCDPISGHVSLYWYRQALGQGPEFLTYFNYEAQQDKSGLPNDRFSAERPEGSISTLTIQRTEQRDSAMYRCASSLTFPGSGNTDTQYFGPGTRLTVL.